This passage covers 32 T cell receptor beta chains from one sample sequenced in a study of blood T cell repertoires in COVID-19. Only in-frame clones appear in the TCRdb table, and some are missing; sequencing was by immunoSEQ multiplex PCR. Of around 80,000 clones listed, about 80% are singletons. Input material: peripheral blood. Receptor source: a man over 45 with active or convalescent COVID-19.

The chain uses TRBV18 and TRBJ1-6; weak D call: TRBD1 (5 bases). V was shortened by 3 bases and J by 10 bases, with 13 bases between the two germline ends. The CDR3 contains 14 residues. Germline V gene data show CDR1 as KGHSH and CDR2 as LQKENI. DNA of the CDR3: TGTGCCAGCTCACCGCGGAGGGGAGAGTCACCCCTCCACTTT. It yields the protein CASSPRRGESPLHF. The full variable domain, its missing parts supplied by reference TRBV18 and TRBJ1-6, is NAGVMQNPRHLVRRRGQEARLRCSPMKGHSHVYWYRQLPEEGLKFMVYLQKENIIDESGMPKERFSAEFPKEGPSILRIQQVVRGDSAAYFCASSPRRGESPLHFGNGTRLTVT.

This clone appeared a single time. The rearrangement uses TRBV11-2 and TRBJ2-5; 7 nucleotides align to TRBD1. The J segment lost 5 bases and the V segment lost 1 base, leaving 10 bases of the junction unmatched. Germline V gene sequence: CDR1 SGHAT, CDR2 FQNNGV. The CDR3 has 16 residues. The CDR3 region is CASSLGGRQGWETQYF. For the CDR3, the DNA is TGTGCCAGCAGCTTAGGGGGTAGACAGGGCTGGGAGACCCAGTACTTC.

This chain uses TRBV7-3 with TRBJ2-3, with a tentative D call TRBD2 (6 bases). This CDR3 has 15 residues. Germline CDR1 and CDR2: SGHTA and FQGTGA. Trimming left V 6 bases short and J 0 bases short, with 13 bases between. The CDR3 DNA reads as TGTGCCAGCAGTCCCCTGGGGGGTAGCACAGATACGCAGTATTTT. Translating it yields CASSPLGGSTDTQYF.

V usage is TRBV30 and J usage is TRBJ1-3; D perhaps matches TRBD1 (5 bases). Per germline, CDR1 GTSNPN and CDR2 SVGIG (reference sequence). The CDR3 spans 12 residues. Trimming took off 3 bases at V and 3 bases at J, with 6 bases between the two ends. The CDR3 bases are TGTGCCTGGAGAGGGGTTGGAAACACCATATATTTT. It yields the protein CAWRGVGNTIYF.

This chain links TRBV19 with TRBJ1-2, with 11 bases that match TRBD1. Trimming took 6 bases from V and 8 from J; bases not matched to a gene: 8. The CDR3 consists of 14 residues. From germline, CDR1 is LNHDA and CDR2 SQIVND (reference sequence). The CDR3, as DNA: TGTGCCAGTAGCTGGACAGGGGGCAGAGAGGGCTACACCTTC. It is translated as CASSWTGGREGYTF.

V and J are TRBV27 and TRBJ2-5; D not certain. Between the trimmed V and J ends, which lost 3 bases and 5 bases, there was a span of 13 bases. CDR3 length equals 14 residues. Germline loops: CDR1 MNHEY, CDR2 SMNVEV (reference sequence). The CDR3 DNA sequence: TGTGCCAGCAGTTTGAGAGGCCCTCTGGAGACCCAGTACTTC. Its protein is CASSLRGPLETQYF.

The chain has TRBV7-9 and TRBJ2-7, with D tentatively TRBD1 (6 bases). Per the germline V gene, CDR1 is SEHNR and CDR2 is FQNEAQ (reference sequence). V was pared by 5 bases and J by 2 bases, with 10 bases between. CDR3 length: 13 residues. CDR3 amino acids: CASSVAGAYEQYF. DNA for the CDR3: TGTGCCAGCAGCGTCGCAGGGGCCTACGAGCAGTACTTC.

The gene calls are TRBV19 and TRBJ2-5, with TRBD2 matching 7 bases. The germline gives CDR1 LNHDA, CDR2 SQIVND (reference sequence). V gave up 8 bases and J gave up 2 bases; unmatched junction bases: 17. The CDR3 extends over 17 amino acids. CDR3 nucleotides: TGTGCCAGTGGGGGGGTCCGCGGGTCCAACTTTCAAGAGACCCAGTACTTC. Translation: CASGGVRGSNFQETQYF. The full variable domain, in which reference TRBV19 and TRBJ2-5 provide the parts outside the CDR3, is DGGITQSPKYLFRKEGQNVTLSCEQNLNHDAMYWYRQDPGQGLRLIYYSQIVNDFQKGDIAEGYSVSREKKESFPLTVTSAQKNPTAFYLCASGGVRGSNFQETQYFGPGTRLLVL.

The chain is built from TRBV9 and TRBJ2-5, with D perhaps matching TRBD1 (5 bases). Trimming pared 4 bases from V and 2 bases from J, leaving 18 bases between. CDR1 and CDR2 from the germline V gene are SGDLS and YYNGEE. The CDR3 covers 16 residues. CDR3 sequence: CASSPDVVRGQETQYF. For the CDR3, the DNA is TGTGCCAGCAGCCCAGACGTGGTAAGGGGTCAAGAGACCCAGTACTTC.

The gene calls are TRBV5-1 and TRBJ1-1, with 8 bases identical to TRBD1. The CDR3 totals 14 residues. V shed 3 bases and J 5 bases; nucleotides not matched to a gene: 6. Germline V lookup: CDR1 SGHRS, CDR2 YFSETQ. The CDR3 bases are TGCGCCAGCAGCTCAGACAGGGGCGAAACTGAAGCTTTCTTT. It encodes CASSSDRGETEAFF.

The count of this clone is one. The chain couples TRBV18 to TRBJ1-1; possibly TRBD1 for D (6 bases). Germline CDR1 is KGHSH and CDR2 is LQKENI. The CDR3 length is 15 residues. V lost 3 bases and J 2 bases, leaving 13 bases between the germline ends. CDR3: CASSPATGINTEAFF. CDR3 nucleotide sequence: TGTGCCAGCTCACCGGCAACAGGGATTAACACTGAAGCTTTCTTT.

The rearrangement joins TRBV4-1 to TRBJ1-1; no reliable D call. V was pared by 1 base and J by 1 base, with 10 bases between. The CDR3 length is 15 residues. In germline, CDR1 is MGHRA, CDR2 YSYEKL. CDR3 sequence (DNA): TGCGCCAGCAGCCAAGTCCTAAGCCCGAACACTGAAGCTTTCTTT. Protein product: CASSQVLSPNTEAFF.

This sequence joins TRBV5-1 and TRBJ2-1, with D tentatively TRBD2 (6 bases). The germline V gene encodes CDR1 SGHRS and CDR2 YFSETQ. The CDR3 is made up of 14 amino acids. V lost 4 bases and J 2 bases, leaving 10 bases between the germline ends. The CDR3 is CASSPPGAYNEQFF. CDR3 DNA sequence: TGCGCCAGCAGCCCGCCGGGGGCCTACAATGAGCAGTTCTTC.

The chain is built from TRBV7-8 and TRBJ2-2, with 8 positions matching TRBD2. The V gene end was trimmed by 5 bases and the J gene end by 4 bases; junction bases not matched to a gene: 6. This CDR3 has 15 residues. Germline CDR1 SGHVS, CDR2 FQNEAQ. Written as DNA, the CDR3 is TGTGCCAGCAGCCCCCCGGGGGGGGCCACCGGGGAGCTGTTTTTT. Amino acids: CASSPPGGATGELFF.

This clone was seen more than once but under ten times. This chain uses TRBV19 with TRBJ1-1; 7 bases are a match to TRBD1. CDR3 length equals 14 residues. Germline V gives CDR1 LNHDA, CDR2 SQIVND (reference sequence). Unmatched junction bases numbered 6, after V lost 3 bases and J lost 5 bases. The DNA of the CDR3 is TGTGCCAGTAGTATCCAGGGGGTTGGAACTGAAGCTTTCTTT. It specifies CASSIQGVGTEAFF.

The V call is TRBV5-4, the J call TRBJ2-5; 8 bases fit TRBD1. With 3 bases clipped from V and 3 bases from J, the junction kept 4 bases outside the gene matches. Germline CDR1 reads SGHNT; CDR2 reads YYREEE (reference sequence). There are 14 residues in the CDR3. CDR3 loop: CASSYPTGEETQYF. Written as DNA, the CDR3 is TGTGCCAGCAGCTACCCGACAGGGGAAGAGACCCAGTACTTC.

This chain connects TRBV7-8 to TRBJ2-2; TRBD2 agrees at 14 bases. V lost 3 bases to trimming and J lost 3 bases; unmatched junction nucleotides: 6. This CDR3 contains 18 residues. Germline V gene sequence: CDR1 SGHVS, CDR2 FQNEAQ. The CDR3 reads CASSLRTSGGYDTGELFF. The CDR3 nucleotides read TGTGCCAGCAGCTTGCGGACTAGCGGGGGGTACGACACCGGGGAGCTGTTTTTT.

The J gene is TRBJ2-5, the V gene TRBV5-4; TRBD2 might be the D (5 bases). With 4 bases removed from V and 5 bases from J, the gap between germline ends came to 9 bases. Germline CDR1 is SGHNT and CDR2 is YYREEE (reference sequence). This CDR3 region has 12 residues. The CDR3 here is CASSISGETQYF. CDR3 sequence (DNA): TGTGCCAGCAGCATATCGGGGGAGACCCAGTACTTC. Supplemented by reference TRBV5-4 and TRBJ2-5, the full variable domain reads ETGVTQSPTHLIKTRGQQVTLRCSSQSGHNTVSWYQQALGQGPQFIFQYYREEENGRGNFPPRFSGLQFPNYSSELNVNALELDDSALYLCASSISGETQYFGPGTRLLVL.

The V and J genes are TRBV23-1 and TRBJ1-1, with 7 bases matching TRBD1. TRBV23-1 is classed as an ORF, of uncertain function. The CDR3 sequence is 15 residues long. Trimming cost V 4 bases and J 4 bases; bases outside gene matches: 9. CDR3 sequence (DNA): TGCGCCAGCAGTCCCAGGGGGTTCGGAGGCACTGAAGCTTTCTTT. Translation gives CASSPRGFGGTEAFF.

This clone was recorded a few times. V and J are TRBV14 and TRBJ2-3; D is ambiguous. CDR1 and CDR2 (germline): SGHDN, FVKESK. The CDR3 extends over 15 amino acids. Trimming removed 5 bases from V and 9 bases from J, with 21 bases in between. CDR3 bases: TGTGCCAGCAGCGGTGATAATTTGGCGTGGAGAACGCAGTATTTT. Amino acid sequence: CASSGDNLAWRTQYF. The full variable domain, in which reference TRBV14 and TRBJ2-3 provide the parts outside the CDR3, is EAGVTQFPSHSVIEKGQTVTLRCDPISGHDNLYWYRRVMGKEIKFLLHFVKESKQDESGMPNNRFLAERTGGTYSTLKVQPAELEDSGVYFCASSGDNLAWRTQYFGPGTRLTVL.

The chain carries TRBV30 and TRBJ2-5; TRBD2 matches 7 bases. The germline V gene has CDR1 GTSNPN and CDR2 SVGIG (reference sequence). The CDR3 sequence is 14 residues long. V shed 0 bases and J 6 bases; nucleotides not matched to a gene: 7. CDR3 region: CAWSVGSGAKTQYF. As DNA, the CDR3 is TGTGCCTGGAGTGTAGGGAGCGGGGCGAAGACCCAGTACTTC.

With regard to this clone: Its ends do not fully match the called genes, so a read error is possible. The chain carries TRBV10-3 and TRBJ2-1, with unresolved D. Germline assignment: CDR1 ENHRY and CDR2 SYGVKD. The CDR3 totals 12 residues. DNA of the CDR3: TGTACCATCAGTGACCGCGACAATGAGCAGTTCTTC. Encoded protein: CTISDRDNEQFF.

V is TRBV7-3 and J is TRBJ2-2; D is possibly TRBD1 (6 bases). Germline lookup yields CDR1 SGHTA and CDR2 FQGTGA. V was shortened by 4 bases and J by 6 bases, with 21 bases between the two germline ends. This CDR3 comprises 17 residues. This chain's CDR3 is CASSSYPRGRGSGELFF. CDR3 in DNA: TGTGCCAGCAGCTCCTACCCCCGGGGCAGGGGATCCGGGGAGCTGTTTTTT.

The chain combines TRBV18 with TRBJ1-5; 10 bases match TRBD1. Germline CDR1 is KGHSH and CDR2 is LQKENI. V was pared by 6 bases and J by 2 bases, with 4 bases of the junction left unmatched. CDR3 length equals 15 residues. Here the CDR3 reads CASSSGTGGNQPQHF. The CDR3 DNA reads TGTGCCAGCTCCTCCGGGACAGGGGGCAATCAGCCCCAGCATTTT. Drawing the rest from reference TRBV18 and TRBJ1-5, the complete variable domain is NAGVMQNPRHLVRRRGQEARLRCSPMKGHSHVYWYRQLPEEGLKFMVYLQKENIIDESGMPKERFSAEFPKEGPSILRIQQVVRGDSAAYFCASSSGTGGNQPQHFGDGTRLSIL.

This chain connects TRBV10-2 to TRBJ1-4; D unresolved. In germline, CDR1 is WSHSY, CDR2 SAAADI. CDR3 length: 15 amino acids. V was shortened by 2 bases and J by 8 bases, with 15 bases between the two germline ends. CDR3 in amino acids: CASSEVRDGGEKLFF. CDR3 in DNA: TGCGCCAGCAGTGAGGTTCGGGATGGCGGAGAAAAACTGTTTTTT.

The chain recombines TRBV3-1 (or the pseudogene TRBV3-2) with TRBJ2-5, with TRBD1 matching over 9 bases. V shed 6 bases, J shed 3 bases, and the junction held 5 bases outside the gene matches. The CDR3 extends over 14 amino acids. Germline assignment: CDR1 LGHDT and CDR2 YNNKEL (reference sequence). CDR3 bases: TGTGCCAGCAGTCCCGGGACAGGGAAAGAGACCCAGTACTTC. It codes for CASSPGTGKETQYF.

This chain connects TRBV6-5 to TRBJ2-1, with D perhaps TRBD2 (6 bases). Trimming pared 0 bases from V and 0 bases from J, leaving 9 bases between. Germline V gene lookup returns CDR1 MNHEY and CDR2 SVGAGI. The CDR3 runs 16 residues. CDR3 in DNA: TGTGCCAGCAGTTACTCACACGGGAGCTCCTACAATGAGCAGTTCTTC. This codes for CASSYSHGSSYNEQFF.

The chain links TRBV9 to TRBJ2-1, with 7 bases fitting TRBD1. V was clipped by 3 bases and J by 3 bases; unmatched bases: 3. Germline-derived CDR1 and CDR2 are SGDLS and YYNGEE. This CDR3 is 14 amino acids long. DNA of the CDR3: TGTGCCAGCAGCGAGGGACAGTACTACAATGAGCAGTTCTTC. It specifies CASSEGQYYNEQFF. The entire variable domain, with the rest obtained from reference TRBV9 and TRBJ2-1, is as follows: DSGVTQTPKHLITATGQRVTLRCSPRSGDLSVYWYQQSLDQGLQFLIQYYNGEERAKGNILERFSAQQFPDLHSELNLSSLELGDSALYFCASSEGQYYNEQFFGPGTRLTVL.

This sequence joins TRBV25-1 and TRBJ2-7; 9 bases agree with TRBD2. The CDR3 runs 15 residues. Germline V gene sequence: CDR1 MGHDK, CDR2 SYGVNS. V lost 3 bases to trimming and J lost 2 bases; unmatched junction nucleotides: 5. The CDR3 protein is CASSDLAGSTYEQYF. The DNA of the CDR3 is TGTGCCAGCAGTGACCTAGCGGGGTCGACCTACGAGCAGTACTTC.

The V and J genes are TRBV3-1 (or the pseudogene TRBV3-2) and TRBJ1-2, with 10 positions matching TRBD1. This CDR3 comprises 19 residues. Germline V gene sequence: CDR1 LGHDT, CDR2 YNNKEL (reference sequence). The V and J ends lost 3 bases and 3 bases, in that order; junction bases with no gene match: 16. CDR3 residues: CASSQARQGAPERDYGYTF. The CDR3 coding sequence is TGTGCCAGCAGCCAGGCACGACAGGGGGCACCCGAACGGGACTATGGCTACACCTTC.

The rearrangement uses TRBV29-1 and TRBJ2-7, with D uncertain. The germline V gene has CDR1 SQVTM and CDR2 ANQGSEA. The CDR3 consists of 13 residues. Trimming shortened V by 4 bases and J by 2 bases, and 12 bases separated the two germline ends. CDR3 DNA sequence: TGCAGCGTTGGAAGTAGCCAAGCCTACGAGCAGTACTTC. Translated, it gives CSVGSSQAYEQYF.

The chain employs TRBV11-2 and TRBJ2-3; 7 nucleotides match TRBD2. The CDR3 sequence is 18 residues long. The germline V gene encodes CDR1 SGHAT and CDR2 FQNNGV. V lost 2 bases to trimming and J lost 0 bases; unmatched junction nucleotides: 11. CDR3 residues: CASSLMGVAGASTDTQYF. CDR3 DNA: TGTGCCAGCAGCTTAATGGGGGTAGCGGGTGCTAGCACAGATACGCAGTATTTT. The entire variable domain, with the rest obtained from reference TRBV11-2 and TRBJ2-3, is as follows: EAGVAQSPRYKIIEKRQSVAFWCNPISGHATLYWYQQILGQGPKLLIQFQNNGVVDDSQLPKDRFSAERLKGVDSTLKIQPAKLEDSAVYLCASSLMGVAGASTDTQYFGPGTRLTVL.